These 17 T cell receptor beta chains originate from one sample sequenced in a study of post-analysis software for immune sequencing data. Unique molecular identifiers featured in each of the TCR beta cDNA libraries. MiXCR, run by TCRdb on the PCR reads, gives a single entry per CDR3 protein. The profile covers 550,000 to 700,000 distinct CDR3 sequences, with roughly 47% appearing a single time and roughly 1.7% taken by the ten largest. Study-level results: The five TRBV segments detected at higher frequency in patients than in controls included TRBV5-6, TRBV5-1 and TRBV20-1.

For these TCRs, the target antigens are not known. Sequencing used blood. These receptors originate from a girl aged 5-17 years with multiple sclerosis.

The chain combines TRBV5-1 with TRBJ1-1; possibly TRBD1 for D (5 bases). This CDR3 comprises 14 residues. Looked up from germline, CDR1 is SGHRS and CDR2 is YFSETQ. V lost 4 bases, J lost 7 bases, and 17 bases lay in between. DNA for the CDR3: TGCGCCAGCAGCCCGTCCCCTCTGCAGGGTGAAGCTTTCTTT. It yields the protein CASSPSPLQGEAFF.

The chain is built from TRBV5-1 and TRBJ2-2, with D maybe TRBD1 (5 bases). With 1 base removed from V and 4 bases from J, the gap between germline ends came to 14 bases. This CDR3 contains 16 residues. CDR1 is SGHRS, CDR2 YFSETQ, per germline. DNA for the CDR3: TGCGCCAGCAGCTTGTCAGCCAGGGCTCGCACCGGGGAGCTGTTTTTT. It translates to CASSLSARARTGELFF.

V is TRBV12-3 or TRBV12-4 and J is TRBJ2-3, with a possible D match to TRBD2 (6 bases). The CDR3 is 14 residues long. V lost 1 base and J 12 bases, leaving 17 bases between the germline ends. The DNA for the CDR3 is TGTGCCAGCAGTTTAGGAAACCACCGGGACTCTCAGTATTTT. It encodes CASSLGNHRDSQYF.

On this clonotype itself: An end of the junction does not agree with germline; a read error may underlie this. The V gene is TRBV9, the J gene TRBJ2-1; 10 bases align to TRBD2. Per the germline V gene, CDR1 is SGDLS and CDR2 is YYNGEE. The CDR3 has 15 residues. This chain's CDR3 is CASSDEREGYNEQFF. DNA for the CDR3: TGTGCCAGTAGCGATGAGCGGGAGGGCTACAATGAGCAGTTCTTC.

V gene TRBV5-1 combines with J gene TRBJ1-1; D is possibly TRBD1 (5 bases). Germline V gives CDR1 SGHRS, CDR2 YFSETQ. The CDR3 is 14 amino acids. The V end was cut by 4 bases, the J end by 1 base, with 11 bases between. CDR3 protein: CASSPSGRNTEAFF. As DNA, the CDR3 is TGCGCCAGCAGCCCATCGGGACGGAACACTGAAGCTTTCTTT.

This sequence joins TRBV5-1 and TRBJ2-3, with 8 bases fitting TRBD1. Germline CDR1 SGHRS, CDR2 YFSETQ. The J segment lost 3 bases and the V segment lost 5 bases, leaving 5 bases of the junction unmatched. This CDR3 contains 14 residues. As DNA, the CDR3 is TGCGCCAGCAGTCCGGACAGGGTGACAGATACGCAGTATTTT. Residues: CASSPDRVTDTQYF.

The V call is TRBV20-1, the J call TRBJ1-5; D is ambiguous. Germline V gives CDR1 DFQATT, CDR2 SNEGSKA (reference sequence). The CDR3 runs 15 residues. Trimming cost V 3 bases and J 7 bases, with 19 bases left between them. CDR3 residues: CSASEGGGWEQPQHF. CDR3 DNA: TGCAGTGCTAGCGAGGGAGGCGGCTGGGAGCAGCCCCAGCATTTT.

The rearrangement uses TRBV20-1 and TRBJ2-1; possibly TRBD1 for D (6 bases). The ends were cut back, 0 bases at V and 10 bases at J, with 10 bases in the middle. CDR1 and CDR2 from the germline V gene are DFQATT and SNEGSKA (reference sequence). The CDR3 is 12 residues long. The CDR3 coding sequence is TGCAGTGCTAGAGAGCACAGGGCCGAGCAGTTCTTC. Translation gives CSAREHRAEQFF.

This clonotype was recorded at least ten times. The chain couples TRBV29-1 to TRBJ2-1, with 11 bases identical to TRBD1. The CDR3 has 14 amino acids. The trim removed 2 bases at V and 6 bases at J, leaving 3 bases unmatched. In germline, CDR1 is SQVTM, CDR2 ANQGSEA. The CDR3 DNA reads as TGCAGCGTTGAATGGGACAGGGGGATCAATGAGCAGTTCTTC. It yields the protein CSVEWDRGINEQFF.

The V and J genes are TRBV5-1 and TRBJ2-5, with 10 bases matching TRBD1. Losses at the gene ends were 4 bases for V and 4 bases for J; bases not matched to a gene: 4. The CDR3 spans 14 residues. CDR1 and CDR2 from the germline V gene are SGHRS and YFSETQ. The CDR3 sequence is CASSVGQGRETQYF. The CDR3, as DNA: TGCGCCAGCAGCGTGGGACAGGGGAGAGAGACCCAGTACTTC.

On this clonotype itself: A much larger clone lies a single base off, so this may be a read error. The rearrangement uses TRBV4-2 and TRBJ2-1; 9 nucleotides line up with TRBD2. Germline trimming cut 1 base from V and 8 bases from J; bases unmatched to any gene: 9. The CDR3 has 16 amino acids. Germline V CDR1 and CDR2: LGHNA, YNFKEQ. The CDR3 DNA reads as TGTGCCAGCAGCCAAGGAATAGCTAGCGGGGCCGATGAGCAGTTCTTC. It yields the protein CASSQGIASGADEQFF.

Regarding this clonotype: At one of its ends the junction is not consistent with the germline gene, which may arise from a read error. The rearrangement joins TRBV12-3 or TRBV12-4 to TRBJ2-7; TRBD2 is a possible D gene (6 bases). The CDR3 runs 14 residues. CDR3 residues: CAGSLGVGSYEQYF. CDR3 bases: TGTGCCGGCAGTTTAGGTGTCGGGAGCTACGAGCAGTACTTC.

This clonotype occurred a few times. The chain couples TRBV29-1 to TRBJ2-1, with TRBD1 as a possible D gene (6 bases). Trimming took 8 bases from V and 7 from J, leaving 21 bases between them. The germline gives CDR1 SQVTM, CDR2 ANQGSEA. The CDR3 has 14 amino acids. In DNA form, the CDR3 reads TGCAGCCAATACCTCGCCAGGGGAGAAAATGAGCAGTTCTTC. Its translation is CSQYLARGENEQFF.

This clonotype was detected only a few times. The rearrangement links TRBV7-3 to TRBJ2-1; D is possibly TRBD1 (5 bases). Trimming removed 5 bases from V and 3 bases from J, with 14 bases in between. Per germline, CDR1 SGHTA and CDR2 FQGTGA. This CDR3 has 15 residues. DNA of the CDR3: TGTGCCAGCAGCCAGGGCCCTCTCAACTACAATGAGCAGTTCTTC. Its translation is CASSQGPLNYNEQFF.

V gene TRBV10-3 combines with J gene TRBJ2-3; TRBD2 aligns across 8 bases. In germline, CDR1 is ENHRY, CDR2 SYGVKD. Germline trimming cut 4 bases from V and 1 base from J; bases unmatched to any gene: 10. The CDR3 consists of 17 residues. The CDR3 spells CAISGLAGRPGTDTQYF. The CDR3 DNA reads TGTGCCATCAGTGGGCTAGCGGGTCGCCCTGGCACAGATACGCAGTATTTT.

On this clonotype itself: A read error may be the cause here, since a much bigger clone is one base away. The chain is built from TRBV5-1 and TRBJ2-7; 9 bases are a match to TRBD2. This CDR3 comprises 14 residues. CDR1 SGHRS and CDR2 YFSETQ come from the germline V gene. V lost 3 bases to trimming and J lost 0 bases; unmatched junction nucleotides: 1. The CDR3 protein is CASSCSGSSYEQYF. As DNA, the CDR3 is TGCGCCAGCAGCTGTAGCGGGAGCTCCTACGAGCAGTACTTC.

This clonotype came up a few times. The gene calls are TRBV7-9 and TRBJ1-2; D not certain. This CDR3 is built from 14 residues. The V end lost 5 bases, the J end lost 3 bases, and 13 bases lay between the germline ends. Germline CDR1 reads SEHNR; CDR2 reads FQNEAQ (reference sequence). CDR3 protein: CASSDFLRDYGYTF. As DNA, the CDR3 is TGTGCCAGCAGCGACTTCCTCCGAGACTATGGCTACACCTTC.